This T cell receptor (beta chain) was identified in a study of T-cell reconstitution after alpha-beta-depleted transplantation in children. Points from the study as a whole: Hyperexpanded clones declined; after one year, newly produced T cells mostly supplied diversity. Several hundred expanded graft clones reportedly were the source of alpha-beta T cells about two months after transplant. Surviving recipient cells, namely T cells and thymic progenitors, were the source of high day-60 TCRbeta diversity in some patients.

This clonotype appeared a few times. Its antigen is as yet unknown. Preparation of the TCRbeta library was carried out with unique molecular identifiers. MiXCR, applied by TCRdb to the PCR reads, yields one record per CDR3 protein. The sample lists over 200,000 distinct CDR3 sequences, approximately 17% occurring once. With 4 bases removed from V and 5 bases from J, the gap between germline ends came to 26 bases. There are 19 residues in the CDR3. The V gene's germline CDR1 is KGHDR and CDR2 SFDVKD. This TCR derives from a male patient between 2 and 9 years old who had a stem cell transplant for acute lymphoblastic leukemia, so the T cells may come from the graft donor. The starting material was PBMCs, mostly from graft donor cells, obtained 360 days after TCRalphabeta/CD19-depleted stem cell transplant. The chain recombines TRBV24-1 with TRBJ1-5; TRBD1 is a possible D gene (6 bases). CDR3 in amino acids: CATSDTKESPGEFHQPQHF. The CDR3 DNA reads TGTGCCACCAGTGACACGAAGGAGAGTCCAGGGGAGTTTCATCAGCCCCAGCATTTT.